What follows are 31 T cell receptor beta chains derived from one specimen sequenced in a study of radiotherapy plus CTLA-4 blockade in lung cancer (dated by TCRdb to 2016 to 2019). Libraries were built with the immunoSEQ multiplex PCR assay. TCRdb mirrors the immuneACCESS table, restricted to in-frame sequences. Some clones are absent from its copies; in checked studies, under half trace to an unresolved V gene, and the reason for the others is unknown. The sample contains 60,000 to 85,000 clones, more than 75% of them found a single time. Clones ranked in the top ten supply 0.87% of the sample. Sample: peripheral blood, taken from a patient treated with radiotherapy plus ipilimumab. The source of these receptors is a human donor with non-small cell lung cancer who had stable disease on radiotherapy plus ipilimumab.

In its sample, this clone was seen once. This chain joins TRBV18 and TRBJ2-5; possible D gene TRBD2, 5 bases. The better agreement between TRBJ2-7 and the DNA end casts doubt on the J call. CDR1 is KGHSH and CDR2 is LQKENI in the germline V gene. The CDR3 is 13 amino acids. Here the CDR3 reads CASSPGEGYEQYF. CDR3 DNA: TGTGCCAGCTCACCGGGTGAGGGCTACGAGCAGTACTTC.

The chain recombines TRBV9 with TRBJ1-1; 7 bases align to TRBD1. V shed 4 bases and J 0 bases; nucleotides not matched to a gene: 3. This CDR3 has 14 residues. The germline gives CDR1 SGDLS, CDR2 YYNGEE. CDR3 protein: CASSQTGMNTEAFF. The CDR3 coding sequence is TGTGCCAGCAGCCAGACAGGGATGAACACTGAAGCTTTCTTT.

The CDR3, as DNA: TGTGCCAGCAGTTACGATGTGGGTGAAAAACTGTTTTTT. Encoded protein: CASSYDVGEKLFF. The chain links TRBV6-5 to TRBJ1-4; no clear D gene. Trimming stripped 2 bases from V and 7 bases from J, with 8 bases between. Germline V CDR1 and CDR2: MNHEY, SVGAGI. The CDR3 totals 13 residues.

This sequence joins TRBV5-4 and TRBJ2-7; TRBD1 agrees at 7 bases. V dropped 0 bases and J dropped 2; count of bases not matched to a gene: 8. This CDR3 region has 16 residues. Germline CDR1 and CDR2: SGHNT and YYREEE (reference sequence). CDR3 amino acids: CASSLGTGVPPYEQYF. Here the CDR3 DNA reads TGTGCCAGCAGCTTGGGAACAGGGGTTCCCCCCTACGAGCAGTACTTC.

The chain links TRBV18 to TRBJ1-1; the match to TRBD1 covers 9 bases. Germline-derived CDR1 and CDR2 are KGHSH and LQKENI. The V gene end was trimmed by 4 bases and the J gene end by 2 bases; junction bases not matched to a gene: 2. The CDR3 spans 14 residues. The CDR3 loop reads CASSQTGGNTEAFF. For the CDR3, the DNA is TGTGCCAGCTCACAGACAGGGGGAAACACTGAAGCTTTCTTT.

This chain joins TRBV4-2 and TRBJ1-2; D gene uncertain. The length of the CDR3 is 13 residues. Germline CDR1 and CDR2: LGHNA and YNFKEQ. The V gene lost 1 base and the J gene lost 8 bases, with 11 bases spanning the gap. CDR3 amino acids: CASSQGTGDGYTF. For the CDR3, the DNA is TGTGCCAGCAGCCAAGGAACGGGAGACGGCTACACCTTC.

The CDR3 sequence is CASSRPISTDTQYF. CDR3 in DNA: TGTGCCAGCAGTCGGCCTATTAGCACAGATACGCAGTATTTT. The chain joins TRBV28 to TRBJ2-3; no reliable D call. Trimming cost V 5 bases and J 0 bases, with 9 bases left between them. The CDR3 has 14 amino acids. Germline CDR1 reads MDHEN; CDR2 reads SYDVKM. Using reference TRBV28 and TRBJ2-3 for the parts outside the CDR3, the full variable domain is DVKVTQSSRYLVKRTGEKVFLECVQDMDHENMFWYRQDPGLGLRLIYFSYDVKMKEKGDIPEGYSVSREKKERFSLILESASTNQTSMYLCASSRPISTDTQYFGPGTRLTVL.

The J gene is TRBJ1-2, the V gene TRBV7-3; 9 nucleotides agree with TRBD1. From germline, CDR1 is SGHTA and CDR2 FQGTGA. Germline trimming cut 4 bases from V and 4 bases from J; bases unmatched to any gene: 1. CDR3 length equals 13 residues. CDR3 sequence reads: CASSSTGGYGYTF. As DNA, the CDR3 is TGTGCCAGCAGCTCGACAGGGGGCTATGGCTACACCTTC.

The CDR3 reads CASSEKQGGNEQFF. The CDR3 coding sequence is TGCGCCAGCAGTGAAAAACAGGGAGGTAATGAGCAGTTCTTC. The chain recombines TRBV10-2 with TRBJ2-1, with D perhaps TRBD1 or TRBD2 (6 bases each). This CDR3 is 14 amino acids long. Trimming shortened V by 3 bases and J by 7 bases, and 13 bases separated the two germline ends. CDR1 is WSHSY and CDR2 is SAAADI in the germline V gene.

V usage is TRBV6-1 and J usage is TRBJ1-1; D is undetermined. CDR1 and CDR2 from the germline V gene are MNHNS and SASEGT. The CDR3 extends over 13 amino acids. The V end lost 7 bases, the J end lost 3 bases, and 12 bases lay between the germline ends. CDR3 bases: TGTGCCAGCATTGGGAGCGTGCACACTGAAGCTTTCTTT. It encodes CASIGSVHTEAFF.

The J gene is TRBJ1-1, the V gene TRBV7-8, with TRBD1 matching over 8 bases. After removal of 5 bases from V and 1 base from J, the junction contained 12 bases not matched to a gene. The germline gives CDR1 SGHVS, CDR2 FQNEAQ. This CDR3 has 17 amino acids. CDR3 coding DNA: TGTGCCAGCAGCGGATCTACGACAGGGGTTTCGAACACTGAAGCTTTCTTT. Its protein product is CASSGSTTGVSNTEAFF. Combining the CDR3 with reference TRBV7-8 and TRBJ1-1 gives the whole variable domain GAGVSQSPRYKVAKRGQDVALRCDPISGHVSLFWYQQALGQGPEFLTYFQNEAQLDKSGLPSDRFFAERPEGSVSTLKIQRTQQEDSAVYLCASSGSTTGVSNTEAFFGQGTRLTVV.

The chain recombines TRBV27 with TRBJ1-1; 11 bases align to TRBD1. CDR3 length: 15 amino acids. The V and J ends lost 0 bases and 6 bases, in that order; junction bases with no gene match: 3. From germline, CDR1 is MNHEY and CDR2 SMNVEV (reference sequence). The CDR3 spells CASSLSGQGGSEAFF. DNA for the CDR3: TGTGCCAGCAGTTTATCGGGACAGGGGGGATCTGAAGCTTTCTTT.

In its sample, this clone was seen a few times. The rearrangement links TRBV7-9 to TRBJ2-7; D possibly matches TRBD1 or TRBD2 (6 bases each). Germline lookup yields CDR1 SEHNR and CDR2 FQNEAQ (reference sequence). V lost 0 bases, J lost 0 bases, and 9 bases lay in between. The CDR3 consists of 15 residues. The CDR3 sequence: CASSLAGGLSYEQYF. CDR3 bases: TGTGCCAGCAGCTTAGCTGGGGGGCTCTCCTACGAGCAGTACTTC. Drawing the rest from reference TRBV7-9 and TRBJ2-7, the complete variable domain is DTGVSQNPRHKITKRGQNVTFRCDPISEHNRLYWYRQTLGQGPEFLTYFQNEAQLEKSRLLSDRFSAERPKGSFSTLEIQRTEQGDSAMYLCASSLAGGLSYEQYFGPGTRLTVT.

This chain uses TRBV5-1 with TRBJ1-3; 7 bases fit TRBD1. V was clipped by 0 bases and J by 0 bases; unmatched bases: 6. Germline assignment: CDR1 SGHRS and CDR2 YFSETQ. This CDR3 region has 17 residues. The CDR3 region is CASSLGQGGYSGNTIYF. DNA for the CDR3: TGCGCCAGCAGCTTGGGGCAGGGGGGATACTCTGGAAACACCATATATTTT.

This rearrangement joins TRBV7-2 to TRBJ2-5; no firm D call. Trimming stripped 2 bases from V and 5 bases from J, with 3 bases between. The CDR3 length is 11 residues. Germline V lookup: CDR1 SGHTA, CDR2 FQGNSA. CDR3 DNA: TGTGCCAGCAGCTTAACTGAGACCCAGTACTTC. It specifies CASSLTETQYF.

V gene TRBV28 combines with J gene TRBJ1-5; the D is unclear. Trimming took off 6 bases at V and 15 bases at J, with 21 bases between the two ends. The CDR3 loop spans 13 amino acids. The germline CDR1 and CDR2 sequences are MDHEN and SYDVKM. CDR3 loop: CASSPRVPPVLHF. The DNA of the CDR3 is TGTGCCAGCAGCCCCCGGGTACCTCCAGTACTGCATTTT.

The V gene is TRBV7-2, the J gene TRBJ2-5; 11 bases are a match to TRBD2. V was pared by 3 bases and J by 2 bases, with 5 bases of the junction left unmatched. The CDR3 totals 16 residues. From germline, CDR1 is SGHTA and CDR2 FQGNSA. CDR3 in DNA: TGTGCCAGCAGCTTGATAGCGGGAGGGGTTCAAGAGACCCAGTACTTC. Protein product: CASSLIAGGVQETQYF.

This chain uses TRBV28 with TRBJ1-1; D remains unclear. The CDR3 runs to 14 residues. Trimming took off 3 bases at V and 6 bases at J, with 14 bases between the two ends. Germline V CDR1 and CDR2: MDHEN, SYDVKM. The CDR3 nucleotides are TGTGCCAGCAGTTTCTCTGGACTTGGACCTGAAGCTTTCTTT. Protein: CASSFSGLGPEAFF.

This clone was seen a single time. J is TRBJ1-3 and V is TRBV6-5, with D hard to call. Germline CDR1 MNHEY, CDR2 SVGAGI. Trimming stripped 0 bases from V and 0 bases from J, with 6 bases between. There are 15 residues in the CDR3. CDR3 in amino acids: CASSYSPSSGNTIYF. CDR3 in DNA: TGTGCCAGCAGTTACTCGCCCAGCTCTGGAAACACCATATATTTT.

V and J are TRBV2 and TRBJ1-5; 10 bases match TRBD1. V lost 4 bases, J lost 1 base, and 1 base stayed unmatched. The V gene's germline CDR1 is SNHLY and CDR2 FYNNEI. The CDR3 length is 15 residues. The CDR3 here is CASSGQGASNQPQHF. The CDR3 region has the DNA TGTGCCAGCAGTGGACAGGGGGCGAGCAATCAGCCCCAGCATTTT.

This clone appeared once. The chain links TRBV7-2 to TRBJ2-2; 9 nucleotides agree with TRBD1. The CDR3 is made up of 17 amino acids. Germline CDR1 SGHTA, CDR2 FQGNSA. The V and J ends lost 3 bases and 5 bases, in that order; junction bases with no gene match: 10. The chain's CDR3 is CASSLVRQGGLTGELFF. The CDR3 nucleotides read TGTGCCAGCAGCTTGGTCCGACAGGGGGGCTTGACCGGGGAGCTGTTTTTT.

The chain combines TRBV25-1 with TRBJ2-5; D unresolved. CDR1 is MGHDK, CDR2 SYGVNS, per germline. The V and J ends lost 2 bases and 2 bases respectively, with 9 bases between them. The CDR3 has 14 residues. The CDR3 DNA is TGTGCCAGCAGTGAACCCAAAATACAAGAGACCCAGTACTTC. Its protein is CASSEPKIQETQYF. Filled out from reference TRBV25-1 and TRBJ2-5, the complete variable domain reads EADIYQTPRYLVIGTGKKITLECSQTMGHDKMYWYQQDPGMELHLIHYSYGVNSTEKGDLSSESTVSRIRTEHFPLTLESARPSHTSQYLCASSEPKIQETQYFGPGTRLLVL.

The chain combines TRBV30 with TRBJ1-2; D not resolved. Trimming pared 5 bases from V and 0 bases from J, leaving 7 bases between. The CDR3 covers 12 residues. CDR1 and CDR2 (germline): GTSNPN, SVGIG (reference sequence). CDR3 in DNA: TGTGCCTGGTCCCAGACTAACTATGGCTACACCTTC. Translating it yields CAWSQTNYGYTF.

V and J are TRBV2 and TRBJ1-3; no reliable D call. The CDR3 consists of 14 residues. The germline V and J ends were trimmed by 11 bases and 0 bases, with 14 bases remaining between them. Germline V gene sequence: CDR1 SNHLY, CDR2 FYNNEI. The CDR3 sequence is CACGPRTSGNTIYF. The CDR3 DNA is TGTGCCTGCGGACCCCGAACCTCTGGAAACACCATATATTTT.

The V and J genes are TRBV7-8 and TRBJ2-1; a possible D gene is TRBD1 (5 bases). In germline, CDR1 is SGHVS, CDR2 FQNEAQ. The CDR3 length is 16 residues. Trimming took off 1 base at V and 1 base at J, with 11 bases between the two ends. This CDR3 reads CASSLVAGSSYNEQFF. CDR3 nucleotide sequence: TGTGCCAGCAGCTTAGTGGCAGGGTCTTCCTACAATGAGCAGTTCTTC.

The chain links TRBV6-1 to TRBJ1-5; D possibly corresponds to TRBD1 (6 bases). Trimming took 0 bases from V and 4 from J, leaving 16 bases between them. CDR3 length: 17 amino acids. CDR1 is MNHNS, CDR2 SASEGT, per germline. CDR3 sequence: CASSEAVGGGKNQPQHF. The CDR3 DNA reads TGTGCCAGCAGTGAAGCCGTGGGGGGCGGGAAAAATCAGCCCCAGCATTTT.

The chain carries TRBV28 and TRBJ2-1; 8 bases map to TRBD2. Germline V gene lookup returns CDR1 MDHEN and CDR2 SYDVKM. The CDR3 sequence is 14 residues long. V lost 6 bases, J lost 5 bases, and 6 bases stayed unmatched. DNA of the CDR3: TGTGCCAGCAGGAGTAGCGGGACCGACAATGAGCAGTTCTTC. Protein product: CASRSSGTDNEQFF.

The CDR3 spells CASSYRGPVDEQFF. Written as DNA, the CDR3 is TGCGCCAGCAGTTATAGAGGGCCGGTTGATGAGCAGTTCTTC. V gene TRBV5-1 combines with J gene TRBJ2-1; the D gene is possibly TRBD2 (5 bases). With 5 bases removed from V and 8 bases from J, the gap between germline ends came to 17 bases. The germline CDR1 and CDR2 sequences are SGHRS and YFSETQ. This CDR3 has 14 residues.

This clone has more than one count but fewer than ten. The chain recombines TRBV7-9 with TRBJ2-7, with 9 bases matching TRBD1. Germline-derived CDR1 and CDR2 are SEHNR and FQNEAQ (reference sequence). Trimming at V came to 5 bases and at J to 3 bases, leaving 14 bases not matched to a gene. The CDR3 has 17 amino acids. The CDR3 DNA reads TGTGCCAGCAGCCCACCCTGGGACAGGGAAAATCTCTACGAGCAGTACTTC. This encodes CASSPPWDRENLYEQYF.

The chain uses TRBV30 and TRBJ1-3; D call uncertain. V was pared by 2 bases and J by 2 bases, with 4 bases between. Germline CDR1 and CDR2: GTSNPN and SVGIG (reference sequence). This CDR3 region has 12 residues. For the CDR3, the DNA is TGTGCCTGGAGTTCCGCTGGAAACACCATATATTTT. Translation gives CAWSSAGNTIYF.

This chain connects TRBV5-1 to TRBJ1-4; D remains ambiguous. V lost 0 bases, J lost 3 bases, and 6 bases lay in between. Looked up from germline, CDR1 is SGHRS and CDR2 is YFSETQ. The CDR3 has 14 residues. CDR3 sequence: CASSLAGSNEKLFF. CDR3 nucleotides: TGCGCCAGCAGCTTGGCGGGATCTAATGAAAAACTGTTTTTT.